This T cell receptor (beta chain) was sequenced during a study of human thymus T cells. Thymus pieces cut out during corrective heart surgery were the tissue that was used. V dropped 8 bases and J dropped 4 bases, with 15 bases sitting between them. The CDR3 consists of 14 residues. Germline-derived CDR1 and CDR2 are MDHEN and SYDVKM. Generated by immunoSEQ multiplex PCR, the TCRdb table keeps only in-frame clones and is missing some. Of roughly 130,000 clones in the sample, around 94% are singletons; the top ten hold under 0.025%. This clonotype was obtained from a boy younger than two with a congenital heart defect but otherwise immunologically healthy. The sample was thymus tissue. The V call is TRBV28, the J call TRBJ1-5; possible D gene TRBD1, 6 bases. As DNA, the CDR3 is TGTGCCAGCGCGGGGGGCGCTGAAAATCAGCCCCAGCATTTT. This encodes CASAGGAENQPQHF.